The 7 T cell receptor beta chains below all came from one sample that was sequenced in a study of early T cells in non-severe SARS-CoV-2 infection. In TCRdb, the 5' RACE reads were re-called with MiXCR into one record per CDR3 protein. The sample consists of about 38,000 distinct CDR3 sequences, around 4.6% of them appearing once. The sequencing sample was made of whole blood. These receptors were collected from an adult who was a healthcare worker with PCR-confirmed SARS-CoV-2 infection or an uninfected control (not recorded which).

This clonotype was seen many times. V is TRBV9 and J is TRBJ2-3; TRBD1 aligns across 7 bases. The germline V gene encodes CDR1 SGDLS and CDR2 YYNGEE. The V gene end was trimmed by 3 bases and the J gene end by 9 bases; junction bases not matched to a gene: 4. The CDR3 has 12 amino acids. The CDR3: CASSADRVTQYF. The CDR3 DNA reads TGTGCCAGCAGCGCAGACAGGGTCACGCAGTATTTT.

Many counts were recorded for this clonotype. J is TRBJ1-5 and V is TRBV3-1; D is undetermined. Per germline, CDR1 LGHDT and CDR2 YNNKEL (reference sequence). The CDR3 runs to 15 residues. V was clipped by 0 bases and J by 3 bases, with 9 bases between them. This CDR3 is CASSQEHFINQPQHF. For the CDR3, the DNA is TGTGCCAGCAGCCAAGAACACTTTATCAATCAGCCCCAGCATTTT. The full variable domain, rest sourced from reference TRBV3-1 and TRBJ1-5, is DTAVSQTPKYLVTQMGNDKSIKCEQNLGHDTMYWYKQDSKKFLKIMFSYNNKELIINETVPNRFSPKSPDKAHLNLHINSLELGDSAVYFCASSQEHFINQPQHFGDGTRLSIL.

The table lists this clonotype with many counts. This chain joins TRBV20-1 and TRBJ2-3; tentative D call: TRBD2 (5 bases). The germline gives CDR1 DFQATT, CDR2 SNEGSKA (reference sequence). Trimming shortened V by 5 bases and J by 6 bases, and 12 bases separated the two germline ends. The CDR3 has 12 residues. CDR3 amino acids: CSAPGLGDTQYF. The DNA of the CDR3 is TGCAGTGCTCCGGGGTTGGGCGATACGCAGTATTTT.

This clonotype has just a few counts. The chain uses TRBV10-3 and TRBJ2-7; 8 nucleotides line up with TRBD2. Looked up from germline, CDR1 is ENHRY and CDR2 is SYGVKD. Trimming at V came to 8 bases and at J to 3 bases, leaving 3 bases not matched to a gene. The CDR3 runs to 12 residues. CDR3 bases: TGTGCCATCGGTAGCGGGGACTACGAGCAGTACTTC. This translates into CAIGSGDYEQYF.

The V call is TRBV19, the J call TRBJ2-3; D not certain. The CDR3 has 12 amino acids. The V gene's germline CDR1 is LNHDA and CDR2 SQIVND (reference sequence). The V gene lost 5 bases and the J gene lost 6 bases, with 9 bases spanning the gap. The CDR3 sequence is CASSPQVDTQYF. CDR3 DNA sequence: TGTGCCAGTAGTCCTCAAGTGGATACGCAGTATTTT.

This rearrangement joins TRBV5-1 to TRBJ2-7, with 7 bases fitting TRBD1. Germline CDR1 SGHRS, CDR2 YFSETQ. V shed 7 bases and J 0 bases; nucleotides not matched to a gene: 4. The CDR3 loop spans 13 amino acids. The CDR3 coding sequence is TGCGCCAGCCGTTGGGACAGCTCCTACGAGCAGTACTTC. The encoded protein is CASRWDSSYEQYF.

The gene calls are TRBV6-5 and TRBJ1-2, with D unresolved. Germline CDR1 and CDR2: MNHEY and SVGAGI. The CDR3 covers 13 residues. Trimming removed 5 bases from V and 6 bases from J, with 13 bases in between. The CDR3 nucleotides read TGTGCCAGCAGTCGGGAGGGTTTGAATGGCTACACCTTC. Protein sequence: CASSREGLNGYTF.